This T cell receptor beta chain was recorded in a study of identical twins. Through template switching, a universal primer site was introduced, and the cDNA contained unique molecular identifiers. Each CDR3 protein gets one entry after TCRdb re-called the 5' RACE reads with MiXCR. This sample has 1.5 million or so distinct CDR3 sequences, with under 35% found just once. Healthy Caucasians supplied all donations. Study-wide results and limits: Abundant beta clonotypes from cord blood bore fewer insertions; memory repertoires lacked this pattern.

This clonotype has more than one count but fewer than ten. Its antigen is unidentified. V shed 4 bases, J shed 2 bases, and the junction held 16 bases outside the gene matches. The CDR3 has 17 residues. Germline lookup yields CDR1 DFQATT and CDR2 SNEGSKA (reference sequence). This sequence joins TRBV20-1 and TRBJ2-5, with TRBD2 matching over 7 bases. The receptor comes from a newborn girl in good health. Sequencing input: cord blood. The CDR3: CSAKPYRGGRWQETQYF. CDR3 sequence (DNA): TGCAGTGCTAAACCCTACCGGGGAGGGAGGTGGCAAGAGACCCAGTACTTC.